This passage covers 5 T cell receptor beta chains from one sample sequenced in a study of Ad26.COV2.S vaccination and SARS-CoV-2 variants. The sample's treatment: about 20 received Ad26.COV2.S at low or high dose, single or two shots; about 5 received placebo; per-sample allocation not given. Samples were taken on day 63 after the first vaccine or placebo injection. Libraries were prepared by immunoSEQ multiplex PCR; TCRdb keeps only in-frame clonotypes and omits some of them. Of hundreds of thousands of clones listed, more than 80% are singletons. This specimen was peripheral blood, taken in a trial of Ad26.COV2.S vaccine versus placebo. The receptors shown here come from a person between 18 and 59 years old who received the Ad26.COV2.S COVID-19 vaccine or a placebo.

V and J are TRBV2 and TRBJ2-2; D uncertain. CDR3 size: 14 residues. The V gene's germline CDR1 is SNHLY and CDR2 FYNNEI. V lost 4 bases, J lost 2 bases, and 8 bases lay in between. CDR3 coding DNA: TGTGCCAGCAGTGGGGTGGGTAACACCGGGGAGCTGTTTTTT. It is translated as CASSGVGNTGELFF.

V usage is TRBV6-6 and J usage is TRBJ1-5; TRBD1 agrees at 8 bases. The CDR3 spans 14 residues. The germline V gene encodes CDR1 MNHNY and CDR2 SVGAGI (reference sequence). V lost 7 bases to trimming and J lost 2 bases; unmatched junction nucleotides: 4. The CDR3 reads CASTGQGRNQPQHF. The CDR3 DNA sequence: TGTGCCAGCACCGGACAGGGTCGCAATCAGCCCCAGCATTTT.

This chain connects TRBV18 to TRBJ2-7; TRBD2 aligns across 8 bases. Trimming cost V 3 bases and J 7 bases; bases outside gene matches: 5. This CDR3 comprises 13 residues. The germline V gene has CDR1 KGHSH and CDR2 LQKENI. The CDR3 DNA is TGTGCCAGCTCACCTAAACCGGGGGGGGAGCAGTACTTC. Its translation: CASSPKPGGEQYF.

Many counts were recorded for this clone. The chain couples TRBV24-1 to TRBJ1-2; D gene ambiguous. This CDR3 spans 12 amino acids. Germline values: CDR1 KGHDR, CDR2 SFDVKD. Between the trimmed V and J ends, which lost 7 bases and 4 bases, there was a span of 9 bases. The CDR3 DNA follows: TGTGCCACCAGCCCCGACGGCTATGGCTACACCTTC. Translated, it gives CATSPDGYGYTF.

V is TRBV7-9 and J is TRBJ2-7, with D possibly matching TRBD2 (6 bases). Trimming shortened V by 5 bases and J by 6 bases, and 20 bases separated the two germline ends. The CDR3 has 15 amino acids. The germline V gene has CDR1 SEHNR and CDR2 FQNEAQ (reference sequence). The CDR3, as DNA: TGTGCCAGCAGCCCAGAAGCCGGGACTTACTTCGAGCAGTACTTC. This encodes CASSPEAGTYFEQYF.